What follows are 21 T cell receptor beta chains derived from one specimen sequenced in a study of blood T cell repertoires in COVID-19. Repertoires were generated with immunoSEQ multiplex PCR, while TCRdb's copy carries only in-frame clones and drops some. The sample has 200,000 to 250,000 clones; 83% are singletons. Sequencing was performed on peripheral blood. The source is a human donor in a cohort sampled during active COVID-19.

This clone appeared a single time. The V call is TRBV19, the J call TRBJ1-1, with D perhaps matching TRBD1 (5 bases). Germline CDR1 reads LNHDA; CDR2 reads SQIVND (reference sequence). The germline V and J ends were trimmed by 7 bases and 11 bases, with 17 bases remaining between them. CDR3 size: 12 residues. The CDR3 reads CASMGGPEGAFF. Here the CDR3 DNA reads TGTGCCAGTATGGGAGGTCCCGAGGGGGCTTTCTTT.

The chain is built from TRBV19 and TRBJ1-5; D is ambiguous. V was cut by 5 bases and J by 1 base, with 9 bases left in between. The length of the CDR3 is 14 residues. Germline-derived CDR1 and CDR2 are LNHDA and SQIVND (reference sequence). The CDR3 sequence is CASSPEGSNQPQHF. The CDR3 DNA follows: TGTGCCAGTAGTCCCGAGGGAAGCAATCAGCCCCAGCATTTT.

The rearrangement uses TRBV7-2 and TRBJ2-7, with D maybe TRBD2 (8 bases). Germline V gene sequence: CDR1 SGHTA, CDR2 FQGNSA. The CDR3 contains 17 residues. Trimming cost V 2 bases and J 6 bases, with 23 bases left between them. The CDR3 here is CASSLKGHGGDSPEQYF. DNA of the CDR3: TGTGCCAGCAGCTTAAAGGGCCACGGGGGGGACAGCCCCGAGCAGTACTTC.

The chain joins TRBV19 to TRBJ2-7; D possibly corresponds to TRBD2 (6 bases). Germline CDR1 reads LNHDA; CDR2 reads SQIVND (reference sequence). The CDR3 is 14 residues long. V was clipped by 6 bases and J by 6 bases, with 18 bases between them. CDR3 DNA sequence: TGTGCCAGTAGCCCCCTCGGGAGCGCGGGCGAGCAGTACTTC. Residues: CASSPLGSAGEQYF.

The rearrangement links TRBV5-4 to TRBJ1-1; 11 bases are a match to TRBD1. Germline lookup yields CDR1 SGHNT and CDR2 YYREEE (reference sequence). V lost 0 bases to trimming and J lost 8 bases; unmatched junction nucleotides: 12. CDR3 length equals 17 residues. The CDR3 loop is CASSLVGQGVSMNEAFF. CDR3 sequence (DNA): TGTGCCAGCAGCTTGGTGGGACAGGGGGTGTCAATGAACGAAGCTTTCTTT.

This rearrangement joins TRBV7-9 to TRBJ2-7; 9 bases fit TRBD1. J lost 6 bases, V lost 7 bases, and 4 bases had no gene match. The CDR3 is made up of 12 amino acids. Per the germline V gene, CDR1 is SEHNR and CDR2 is FQNEAQ (reference sequence). The CDR3 is CASKGQGGEQYF. CDR3 coding DNA: TGTGCCAGCAAGGGACAGGGAGGCGAGCAGTACTTC.

The gene calls are TRBV30 and TRBJ1-2, with 7 positions matching TRBD1. Germline V CDR1 and CDR2: GTSNPN, SVGIG (reference sequence). The CDR3 has 14 amino acids. V lost 5 bases to trimming and J lost 5 bases; unmatched junction nucleotides: 11. The CDR3 coding sequence is TGTGCCTGGGACCGACAGGGCGGGGTTTATGGCTACACCTTC. Encoded protein: CAWDRQGGVYGYTF.

This clone has just a few counts. The sample has other DNA sequences that encode this CDR3 too. This chain links TRBV5-1 with TRBJ1-3; D perhaps matches TRBD1 (5 bases). Germline CDR1 and CDR2: SGHRS and YFSETQ. Trimming removed 0 bases from V and 1 base from J, with 8 bases in between. The CDR3 is made up of 15 amino acids. This chain's CDR3 is CASSLDRGSGNTIYF. CDR3 DNA sequence: TGCGCCAGCAGCTTGGACCGGGGGTCTGGAAACACCATATATTTT.

This clone was recorded once. V gene TRBV27 combines with J gene TRBJ1-6, with D possibly matching TRBD1 (5 bases). CDR1 is MNHEY, CDR2 SMNVEV, per germline (reference sequence). Trimming shortened V by 3 bases and J by 7 bases, and 10 bases separated the two germline ends. This CDR3 spans 14 amino acids. CDR3 nucleotides: TGTGCCAGCAGTTTGCAGGACACCAATTCACCCCTCCACTTT. Its translation is CASSLQDTNSPLHF.

The V gene is TRBV5-1, the J gene TRBJ1-1; 10 nucleotides line up with TRBD1. The CDR3 covers 16 residues. J lost 1 base, V lost 4 bases, and 7 bases had no gene match. CDR1 is SGHRS, CDR2 YFSETQ, per germline. This CDR3 is CASSPGQGVGNTEAFF. In DNA, the CDR3 is TGCGCCAGCAGCCCCGGACAGGGGGTGGGGAACACTGAAGCTTTCTTT.

The chain is built from TRBV15 and TRBJ2-2; D call uncertain. Trimming removed 5 bases from V and 2 bases from J, with 9 bases in between. The germline V gene encodes CDR1 LNHNV and CDR2 YYDKDF (reference sequence). The CDR3 extends over 14 amino acids. The CDR3, as DNA: TGTGCCACCAGCGTAACAGAAAACACCGGGGAGCTGTTTTTT. Translation: CATSVTENTGELFF. Drawing the rest from reference TRBV15 and TRBJ2-2, the complete variable domain is DAMVIQNPRYQVTQFGKPVTLSCSQTLNHNVMYWYQQKSSQAPKLLFHYYDKDFNNEADTPDNFQSRRPNTSFCFLDIRSPGLGDTAMYLCATSVTENTGELFFGEGSRLTVL.

This clone has just one count. The rearrangement uses TRBV6-6 and TRBJ1-5, with D uncertain. V dropped 3 bases and J dropped 7 bases, with 13 bases sitting between them. Germline V gives CDR1 MNHNY, CDR2 SVGAGI (reference sequence). The CDR3 is 14 amino acids. CDR3 loop: CASSYRRGEQPQHF. As DNA, the CDR3 is TGTGCCAGCAGTTATCGCCGGGGTGAACAGCCCCAGCATTTT.

CDR3 protein: CASSLEGQSTDTQYF. The CDR3 region has the DNA TGCGCCAGCAGCTTGGAGGGACAGAGCACAGATACGCAGTATTTT. V usage is TRBV5-1 and J usage is TRBJ2-3; 7 positions agree with TRBD1. Germline CDR1 is SGHRS and CDR2 is YFSETQ. The CDR3 has 15 amino acids. J gave up 0 bases and V 0 bases, and 1 base lay outside the gene matches.

In its sample, this clone was seen once. The chain joins TRBV2 to TRBJ2-7, with D unresolved. The CDR3 sequence is 12 residues long. Germline assignment: CDR1 SNHLY and CDR2 FYNNEI. Trimming removed 10 bases from V and 2 bases from J, with 12 bases in between. Here the CDR3 reads CAIDFTPYEQYF. The CDR3 DNA reads TGTGCCATCGACTTCACACCCTACGAGCAGTACTTC.

The V gene is TRBV2, the J gene TRBJ2-7; no definite D call. The CDR3 covers 15 residues. Germline-derived CDR1 and CDR2 are SNHLY and FYNNEI. Trimming stripped 1 base from V and 2 bases from J, with 12 bases between. DNA for the CDR3: TGTGCCAGCAGTGAAGGGCAGGCCCTGACCTACGAGCAGTACTTC. The encoded protein is CASSEGQALTYEQYF.

Note on this clone: With a much larger clone just one base away, this may be a read error. This chain uses TRBV7-7 with TRBJ1-1; no definite D call. Germline assignment: CDR1 SSHAT and CDR2 FNYEAQ (reference sequence). This CDR3 contains 13 residues. The CDR3 nucleotides read TGTGCTAGCAGCTTAAAGCGGGACACTGAAGCTTTCTTT. Translation: CASSLKRDTEAFF.

This rearrangement joins TRBV15 to TRBJ1-2; D is undetermined. The CDR3 is 12 residues long. Germline V gives CDR1 LNHNV, CDR2 YYDKDF (reference sequence). Trimming left V 6 bases short and J 8 bases short, with 13 bases between. CDR3 nucleotide sequence: TGTGCCACCAGTATGCGACAATGGGGCTACACCTTC. It yields the protein CATSMRQWGYTF.

The chain links TRBV30 to TRBJ2-2, with TRBD1 matching 7 bases. The CDR3 loop spans 15 amino acids. Germline trimming cut 2 bases from V and 6 bases from J; bases unmatched to any gene: 9. Germline CDR1 reads GTSNPN; CDR2 reads SVGIG (reference sequence). DNA for the CDR3: TGTGCCTGGAGTTTGGAACAGGGGATCTCCGGGGAGCTGTTTTTT. The encoded protein is CAWSLEQGISGELFF.

The rearrangement joins TRBV28 to TRBJ1-6; 9 nucleotides line up with TRBD1. Losses at the gene ends were 4 bases for V and 7 bases for J; bases not matched to a gene: 2. The CDR3 is 14 amino acids. Germline-derived CDR1 and CDR2 are MDHEN and SYDVKM. The CDR3: CASSSGQGNSPLHF. CDR3 in DNA: TGTGCCAGCAGTTCCGGACAGGGGAATTCACCCCTCCACTTT.

Points on this clone: The sample carries other DNA sequences with the same CDR3. This chain uses TRBV30 with TRBJ1-3; unclear D gene. Trimming removed 3 bases at V and 0 bases at J, with 6 bases between. Germline-derived CDR1 and CDR2 are GTSNPN and SVGIG (reference sequence). The CDR3 is 13 amino acids. This CDR3 reads CAWSGDSGNTIYF. The CDR3 DNA follows: TGTGCCTGGAGCGGTGACTCTGGAAACACCATATATTTT.

The CDR3 nucleotides read TGTGCCAGCAGCCAAAACAGGGTACAAGCTTTCTTT. Translated: CASSQNRVQAFF. This chain links TRBV14 with TRBJ1-1; possibly TRBD1 for D (6 bases). Per the germline V gene, CDR1 is SGHDN and CDR2 is FVKESK. The V gene lost 2 bases and the J gene lost 9 bases, with 10 bases spanning the gap. This CDR3 region has 12 residues.